The 26 T cell receptor beta chains below were found in one sample sequenced in a study of PD-L1 blockade in urothelial cancer listed by TCRdb under 2017. The method behind the library was the immunoSEQ multiplex PCR assay. TCRdb stores this immuneACCESS table with in-frame sequences only. Part of the clones is absent; in the studies checked, under half of the shortfall reflects unresolved V genes, and no reason is known for the rest. A total of roughly 56,000 clones appear in this sample, roughly four fifths of them only once. Jointly, the top ten make up 3.5% to 5.5% of the sample. The specimen was PBMCs, collected around atezolizumab (anti-PD-L1) treatment. These receptors came from a man between 65 and 80 years old with urothelial cancer.

This chain joins TRBV5-1 and TRBJ2-5; the match to TRBD1 covers 8 bases. The end of the DNA is better explained by TRBJ2-7, so the J call may be wrong. From germline, CDR1 is SGHRS and CDR2 YFSETQ. The CDR3 is made up of 14 amino acids. CDR3 in amino acids: CASSRQGNAYEQYF. Written as DNA, the CDR3 is TGCGCCAGCAGCCGACAGGGGAATGCCTACGAGCAGTACTTC.

The chain carries TRBV5-1 and TRBJ2-2; 10 nucleotides match TRBD1. Germline values: CDR1 SGHRS, CDR2 YFSETQ. The junction had 8 bases not matched to a gene; V was cut back by 3 bases and J by 9 bases. There are 15 residues in the CDR3. CDR3 sequence: CASSSRDRGVRELFF. DNA of the CDR3: TGCGCCAGCAGCTCCCGGGACAGGGGCGTCCGGGAGCTGTTTTTT.

The chain has TRBV5-4 and TRBJ2-5, with a tentative D call TRBD2 (5 bases). The germline V gene encodes CDR1 SGHNT and CDR2 YYREEE (reference sequence). The CDR3 spans 16 residues. The V gene lost 4 bases and the J gene lost 2 bases, with 18 bases spanning the gap. The DNA for the CDR3 is TGTGCCAGCAGCCTAAACGGAGGCAGGCGACAAGAGACCCAGTACTTC. Protein product: CASSLNGGRRQETQYF.

This chain connects TRBV18 to TRBJ1-2; D unresolved. Germline assignment: CDR1 KGHSH and CDR2 LQKENI. CDR3 size: 15 residues. V shed 1 base and J shed 6 bases, with 15 bases lying between them. This CDR3 is CASSPRQTGGDGYTF. CDR3 DNA: TGTGCCAGCTCACCACGTCAGACCGGCGGGGATGGCTACACCTTC.

The chain has TRBV11-1 and TRBJ2-2; TRBD2 agrees at 12 bases. CDR1 SGHAT and CDR2 FQDESV come from the germline V gene (reference sequence). This CDR3 is built from 15 residues. J was trimmed by 5 bases and V by 6 bases; bases with no gene match: 4. The CDR3 DNA reads TGTGCCAGCAGTCAACTAGCGGGAGGAACCGGGGAGCTGTTTTTT. Amino acid sequence: CASSQLAGGTGELFF.

The CDR3 reads CASSAGGTSGSYEQYF. The CDR3, as DNA: TGCGCCAGCAGCGCGGGGGGGACTAGCGGATCCTACGAGCAGTACTTC. The gene calls are TRBV5-1 and TRBJ2-7, with 11 bases identical to TRBD2. This CDR3 is built from 16 residues. The trim removed 4 bases at V and 1 base at J, leaving 7 bases unmatched. Germline V CDR1 and CDR2: SGHRS, YFSETQ.

This chain connects TRBV10-1 to TRBJ2-5; D is perhaps TRBD1 (5 bases). Trimming took 2 bases from V and 5 from J, leaving 12 bases between them. The germline CDR1 and CDR2 sequences are WNHNN and SYGVQD (reference sequence). The CDR3 is made up of 14 amino acids. Here the CDR3 DNA reads TGCGCCAGCAGTGAGAGGGGCACGGGTGAGACCCAGTACTTC. Translated: CASSERGTGETQYF.

This clone was observed once. This chain joins TRBV30 and TRBJ1-1, with TRBD1 as a possible D gene (6 bases). The CDR3 sequence is 14 residues long. The germline V gene encodes CDR1 GTSNPN and CDR2 SVGIG (reference sequence). Between the trimmed V and J ends, which lost 2 bases and 6 bases, there was a span of 16 bases. CDR3 region: CAWSIGGAFAEAFF. CDR3 nucleotide sequence: TGTGCCTGGAGTATTGGGGGCGCGTTCGCTGAAGCTTTCTTT.

V usage is TRBV6-4 and J usage is TRBJ2-2, with D possibly matching TRBD2 (6 bases). Germline V gene data show CDR1 as MRHNA and CDR2 as SNTAGT. V lost 6 bases and J 4 bases, leaving 12 bases between the germline ends. This CDR3 is 14 amino acids long. The CDR3 loop is CASSREYGTGELFF. In DNA, the CDR3 is TGTGCCAGCAGCCGGGAGTACGGCACCGGGGAGCTGTTTTTT.

V is TRBV18 and J is TRBJ2-5; D gene unclear. Germline assignment: CDR1 KGHSH and CDR2 LQKENI. The CDR3 sequence is 12 residues long. Trimming shortened V by 2 bases and J by 3 bases, and 4 bases separated the two germline ends. CDR3 nucleotides: TGTGCCAGCTCACCATCAAAAGAGACCCAGTACTTC. It encodes CASSPSKETQYF.

The chain links TRBV5-4 to TRBJ1-1, with TRBD1 identical over 9 bases. After removal of 4 bases from V and 5 bases from J, the junction contained 6 bases not matched to a gene. Germline CDR1 and CDR2: SGHNT and YYREEE (reference sequence). CDR3 size: 14 residues. The chain's CDR3 is CASSGTGRETEAFF. The CDR3 DNA sequence: TGTGCCAGCAGCGGGACAGGGCGGGAAACTGAAGCTTTCTTT.

The chain employs TRBV7-6 and TRBJ2-1, with 7 positions matching TRBD2. Unmatched junction bases numbered 5, after V lost 2 bases and J lost 1 base. This CDR3 has 16 amino acids. Germline loops: CDR1 SGHVS, CDR2 FNYEAQ. The CDR3 region has the DNA TGTGCCAGCAGCTTATTGGGGGGGGGTTCCTACAATGAGCAGTTCTTC. Encoded protein: CASSLLGGGSYNEQFF.

The chain is built from TRBV5-1 and TRBJ1-3; 7 positions match TRBD1. In germline, CDR1 is SGHRS, CDR2 YFSETQ. The CDR3 has 16 amino acids. J gave up 1 base and V 4 bases, and 8 bases lay outside the gene matches. The CDR3 protein is CASSLRQTGSGNTIYF. CDR3 nucleotide sequence: TGCGCCAGCAGCCTCAGACAGACAGGGTCTGGAAACACCATATATTTT.

The rearrangement joins TRBV18 to TRBJ1-2; D gene ambiguous. V lost 1 base and J lost 5, with 11 bases in between. Germline V gives CDR1 KGHSH, CDR2 LQKENI. The CDR3 loop spans 14 amino acids. CDR3: CASSPRASGYGYTF. CDR3 DNA: TGTGCCAGCTCACCACGCGCCTCGGGTTATGGCTACACCTTC.

The chain has TRBV11-2 and TRBJ2-1; weak D call: TRBD1 (6 bases). V shed 2 bases and J shed 7 bases, with 21 bases lying between them. This CDR3 comprises 17 residues. The germline V gene encodes CDR1 SGHAT and CDR2 FQNNGV. The CDR3 spells CASSLRGWSNQWNEQFF. In nucleotides, the CDR3 is TGTGCCAGCAGCTTAAGGGGGTGGTCTAATCAGTGGAATGAGCAGTTCTTC.

As to this clone: One end of the junction is discordant with germline, which a read error may explain. CDR3 sequence: CASSQQGESQETQYF. In DNA, the CDR3 is TGTGCTAGCAGTCAACAGGGGGAATCACAAGAGACCCAGTACTTC. This chain links TRBV7-7 with TRBJ2-5, with 8 bases identical to TRBD1. The CDR3 spans 15 residues. CDR1 and CDR2 (germline): SSHAT, FNYEAQ (reference sequence).

This chain links TRBV7-9 with TRBJ2-7; D is unclear. CDR1 is SEHNR and CDR2 is FQNEAQ in the germline V gene (reference sequence). This CDR3 spans 14 amino acids. Trimming removed 0 bases at V and 3 bases at J, with 9 bases between. The CDR3 DNA reads as TGTGCCAGCAGCTTAGCTGGGCAGGTCTACGAGCAGTACTTC. Amino acids: CASSLAGQVYEQYF.

This sequence joins TRBV2 and TRBJ2-4; 7 bases are a match to TRBD1. Unmatched junction bases numbered 2, after V lost 4 bases and J lost 5 bases. This CDR3 has 13 residues. Germline CDR1 reads SNHLY; CDR2 reads FYNNEI. CDR3 in DNA: TGTGCCAGCAGTGTAGACAGGGAAAACATTCAGTACTTC. It encodes CASSVDRENIQYF.

The chain recombines TRBV21-1 with TRBJ2-7; the table's D call, TRBD2, was not checked against the DNA. TRBV21-1 is labeled a pseudogene. The CDR3 is 14 amino acids. CDR3 DNA sequence: TGTGCCAGCGGGACTAGCGGGAGGCCGAACGAGCAGTACTTC. It is translated as CASGTSGRPNEQYF.

The rearrangement links TRBV7-9 to TRBJ1-2; 7 bases are shared with TRBD1. V shed 6 bases, J shed 4 bases, and the junction held 2 bases outside the gene matches. CDR1 SEHNR and CDR2 FQNEAQ come from the germline V gene (reference sequence). This CDR3 has 12 amino acids. The CDR3 spells CASSWDSYGYTF. CDR3 in DNA: TGTGCCAGCAGTTGGGACAGCTATGGCTACACCTTC.

This clone was detected once. CDR3 bases: TGTGCCAGCAGGCGACAGGGGGGTGAAAAACTGTTTTTT. It codes for CASRRQGGEKLFF. The chain is built from TRBV2 and TRBJ1-4; TRBD1 matches 9 bases. Germline CDR1 and CDR2: SNHLY and FYNNEI. The V segment lost 6 bases and the J segment 7 bases; nucleotides outside the gene matches: 3. The CDR3 consists of 13 residues.

The chain is built from TRBV5-5 and TRBJ2-3, with 9 bases fitting TRBD1. The germline gives CDR1 SGHKS, CDR2 YYEKEE (reference sequence). This CDR3 has 14 residues. The V and J ends lost 4 bases and 5 bases, in that order; junction bases with no gene match: 5. In nucleotides, the CDR3 is TGTGCCAGCAGCAGGGACAGGGAGGGAGATACGCAGTATTTT. As protein: CASSRDREGDTQYF. Filled out from reference TRBV5-5 and TRBJ2-3, the complete variable domain reads DAGVTQSPTHLIKTRGQQVTLRCSPISGHKSVSWYQQVLGQGPQFIFQYYEKEERGRGNFPDRFSARQFPNYSSELNVNALLLGDSALYLCASSRDREGDTQYFGPGTRLTVL.

The chain links TRBV11-1 to TRBJ2-7, with 10 bases matching TRBD2. The CDR3 length is 16 residues. With 6 bases clipped from V and 1 base from J, the junction kept 9 bases outside the gene matches. The V gene's germline CDR1 is SGHAT and CDR2 FQDESV (reference sequence). CDR3 region: CASSPRSGRASYEQYF. Written as DNA, the CDR3 is TGTGCCAGCAGTCCTCGAAGCGGGAGGGCATCCTACGAGCAGTACTTC.

CDR3 in DNA: TGTGCCAGCAGCCTCGGGACAAAGGGCGGGTTGAACACTGAAGCTTTCTTT. The encoded protein is CASSLGTKGGLNTEAFF. The chain carries TRBV5-4 and TRBJ1-1; D may be TRBD1 (6 bases). The germline CDR1 and CDR2 sequences are SGHNT and YYREEE (reference sequence). V dropped 4 bases and J dropped 0 bases, with 19 bases sitting between them. CDR3 length: 17 amino acids.

This clone came up once. The V and J genes are TRBV5-8 and TRBJ2-7, with TRBD2 matching 10 bases. Germline V gives CDR1 SGHTS, CDR2 YDEGEE. CDR3 length: 15 residues. V was clipped by 4 bases and J by 2 bases; unmatched bases: 6. Here the CDR3 DNA reads TGTGCCAGCAGCGCCGGACTAGCGGAAACCTACGAGCAGTACTTC. As protein: CASSAGLAETYEQYF. The whole variable domain, filled in from reference TRBV5-8 and TRBJ2-7, reads EAGVTQSPTHLIKTRGQQATLRCSPISGHTSVYWYQQALGLGLQFLLWYDEGEERNRGNFPPRFSGRQFPNYSSELNVNALELEDSALYLCASSAGLAETYEQYFGPGTRLTVT.

The gene calls are TRBV2 and TRBJ2-5; tentatively, D is TRBD2 (7 bases). This CDR3 is 13 amino acids long. Trimming pared 6 bases from V and 9 bases from J, leaving 17 bases between. Germline lookup yields CDR1 SNHLY and CDR2 FYNNEI. CDR3 sequence reads: CASRGGPGGAQYF. CDR3 DNA sequence: TGTGCCAGCAGGGGGGGGCCCGGAGGGGCCCAGTACTTC.